What follows describes a single TCR beta chain. No antigen is known for it. No qualities accompany the bases; no much larger clone lies one base away. The CDR3 has 16 amino acids, counting the end cysteine and phenylalanine. Solely the CDR3 DNA is kept, with 48 bases framed from the first base. For CDR1 and CDR2, the germline V gene lists SGHDN and FVKESK. V and J are truncated by 4 bases and 0 bases respectively, leaving an intervening sequence of 12 bases. The record originates from a study of PD-1 blockade in classical Hodgkin lymphoma (dated by TCRdb to 2018 to 2020). Context from the whole study: Nivolumab dosing was 3 mg/kg intravenously every 2 weeks, continuing until either disease progression or unacceptable toxicity. The study used TCR beta sequencing and CyTOF to define a peripheral blood immune signature of response to PD-1 blockade in classical Hodgkin lymphoma.

The Qiagen DNeasy kit was used to extract genomic DNA from unsorted PBMCs and from the negatively selected CD4+ and CD8+ fractions. Amplification of TCR beta CDR3 regions was done by immunoSEQ multiplex PCR with primers that anneal to V and J segments. A synthetic immune receptor repertoire was used to minimize amplification bias, and remaining bias was computationally removed after sequencing. On the authors' methods: Repertoire diversity was quantified as the Shannon entropy index using custom Python scripts. The unsorted, CD4+ and CD8+ repertoires were each analyzed separately, with the exception of combined analyses, where CD4+ and CD8+ sequences were merged in silico. A clone counted as expanded when the clone's frequency after treatment rose at least 2-fold relative to C1D1, and clones undetected at baseline were given a pseudocount of 0.5. Singleton clones were defined as clones with 0 or 1 copy at C1D1, and non-singleton clones were defined as clones with 2 or more copies. Clones expanded in unsorted samples were assigned a CD4+, CD8+ or unknown annotation through matching of protein sequences in sorted samples from the same patient. Wilcoxon tests on paired samples were used to test diversity changes from C1D1 to C4D1. The table comes from immuneACCESS by way of TCRdb, which keeps in-frame sequences with V and J called. Part of the clones is missing from these tables; in studies checked, under half for an unresolved V gene and the rest for unknown reasons. V and J calls and clone size come straight from that table; D and trimming were deduced from the DNA. This sample has roughly 10,000 clones in its table, and about 79% of those were observed once. The ten largest account for approximately 4.1% of the sample.

Explained via the paper, the time point label denotes: cycle 1 day 1 (C1D1), immediately before nivolumab initiation. Every trial patient had relapsed after autologous stem cell transplantation, and cohorts A, B and C differed in prior brentuximab vedotin exposure. Magnetic negative selection with a Miltenyi CD4+ T cell isolation kit was used to purify CD4+ T cells from thawed PBMCs. The trial cohort included 56 patients with relapsed/refractory classical Hodgkin lymphoma, and each patient had a best overall response of complete response, partial response or progressive disease. Trial patients were treated with single-agent nivolumab in the multi-cohort phase II CheckMate 205 trial. An independent review committee assessed best overall response by applying the 2007 International Working Group response criteria. PBMCs from the trial were collected at three points: immediately before nivolumab initiation (C1D1), and during therapy at cycle 2 day 1 and cycle 4 day 1. Peripheral blood was collected in 8 mL Vacutainer Cell Preparation Tubes, from which PBMCs were isolated by centrifugation and then cryopreserved. Purified CD4+ and CD8+ fractions were prepared only for cases with an additional available PBMC sample. Magnetically labelled cells were removed on LS columns in a quadroMACS separator, and the flow-through was retained as the purified fraction.

Paper-wide results and their limitations: By C4D1, a significant rise was seen in CD4+ TCR diversity but not in CD8+ TCR diversity (p=0.0027 vs p=0.16), and the rise was most apparent among complete responders (p=0.02). Lower diversity was seen in patients whose nivolumab began less than 1 year after ASCT, and these patients were left out of later analyses so that immune reconstitution would not confound the results. Among trial patients, those achieving complete response had baseline diversity similar to that of newly diagnosed patients, while diversity was significantly lower in partial responders and progressors. The study was limited to a single clinical trial cohort, and causes of repertoire differences, possibly disease activity or prior therapy, remained undefined. Newly diagnosed patients were reported to have lower baseline TCR diversity than healthy donors, and relapsed/refractory patients were reported to have lower baseline TCR diversity still.

The source material was CD4+ T cells from blood, sampled at baseline. The chain was built from TRBV14 and TRBJ2-2, with an unclear D gene assignment. The TCR sequence derives from a human donor with classical Hodgkin lymphoma. For the CDR3, the sequence is CASSRQIGANTGELFF. The sequence in DNA is TGTGCCAGCAGCCGGCAGATTGGGGCGAACACCGGGGAGCTGTTTTTT.